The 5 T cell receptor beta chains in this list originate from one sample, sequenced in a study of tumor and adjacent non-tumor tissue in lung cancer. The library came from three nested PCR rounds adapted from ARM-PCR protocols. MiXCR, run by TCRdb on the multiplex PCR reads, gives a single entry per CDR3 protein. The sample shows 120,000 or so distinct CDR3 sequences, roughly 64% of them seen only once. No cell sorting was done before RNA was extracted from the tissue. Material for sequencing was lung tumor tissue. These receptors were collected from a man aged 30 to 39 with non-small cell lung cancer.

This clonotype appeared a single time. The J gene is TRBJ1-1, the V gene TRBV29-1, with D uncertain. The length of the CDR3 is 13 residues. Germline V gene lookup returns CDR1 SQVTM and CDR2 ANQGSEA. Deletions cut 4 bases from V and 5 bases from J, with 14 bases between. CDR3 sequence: CSVVPQVSTEAFF. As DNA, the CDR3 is TGCAGCGTTGTTCCTCAAGTCAGTACTGAAGCTTTCTTT.

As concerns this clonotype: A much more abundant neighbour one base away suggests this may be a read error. The CDR3 region is CASSQIAIGLSYEQYF. The CDR3 DNA is TGTGCCAGCAGCCAAATTGCTATCGGACTCTCCTACGAGCAGTACTTC. The chain recombines TRBV4-2 with TRBJ2-7, with D maybe TRBD2 (5 bases). The CDR3 extends over 16 amino acids. Germline V gene data show CDR1 as LGHNA and CDR2 as YNFKEQ. Trimming pared 2 bases from V and 0 bases from J, leaving 14 bases between.

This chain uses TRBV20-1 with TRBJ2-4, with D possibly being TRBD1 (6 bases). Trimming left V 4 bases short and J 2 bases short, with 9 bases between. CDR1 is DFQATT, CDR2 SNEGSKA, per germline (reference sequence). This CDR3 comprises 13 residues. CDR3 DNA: TGCAGTGCTAAAACAGGGACCAAAAACATTCAGTACTTC. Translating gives CSAKTGTKNIQYF.

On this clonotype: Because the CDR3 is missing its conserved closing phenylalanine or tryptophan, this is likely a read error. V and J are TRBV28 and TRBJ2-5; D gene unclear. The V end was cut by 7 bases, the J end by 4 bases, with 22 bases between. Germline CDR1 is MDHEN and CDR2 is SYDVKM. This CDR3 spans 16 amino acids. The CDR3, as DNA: TGTGCCAGCACCACAAACCCCCCGCAGGTAGTAGAGACCCAGTACTAC. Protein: CASTTNPPQVVETQYY.

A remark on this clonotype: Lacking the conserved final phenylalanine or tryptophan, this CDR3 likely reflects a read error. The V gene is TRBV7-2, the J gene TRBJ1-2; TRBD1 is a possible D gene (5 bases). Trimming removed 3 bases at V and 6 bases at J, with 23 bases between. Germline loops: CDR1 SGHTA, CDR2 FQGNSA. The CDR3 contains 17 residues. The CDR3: CASSFRAPGLVDDGYTS. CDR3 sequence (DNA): TGTGCCAGCAGCTTCCGGGCACCGGGGCTGGTTGACGATGGCTACACCTCC.